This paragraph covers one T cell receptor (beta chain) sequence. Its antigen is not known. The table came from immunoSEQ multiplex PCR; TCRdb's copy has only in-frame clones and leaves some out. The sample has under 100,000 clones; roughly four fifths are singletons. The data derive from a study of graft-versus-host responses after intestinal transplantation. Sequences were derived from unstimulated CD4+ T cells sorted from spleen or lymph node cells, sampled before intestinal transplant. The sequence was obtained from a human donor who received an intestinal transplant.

The CDR3 region has the DNA TGTGCCAGCAGTTCCCTGGGCAGGGGCATCTACAATGAGCAGTTCTTC. It encodes CASSSLGRGIYNEQFF. The V call is TRBV28, the J call TRBJ2-1, with D possibly being TRBD1 (6 bases). V lost 4 bases, J lost 3 bases, and 16 bases lay in between. CDR1 and CDR2 (germline): MDHEN, SYDVKM. The CDR3 totals 16 residues.